The 2 T cell receptor beta chains given below trace back to one sample, sequenced in a study of T cell responses to AZD1222 COVID-19 vaccine. Profiling relied on immunoSEQ multiplex PCR, and the TCRdb table lists in-frame clones only, not all of them. This table has roughly 120,000 clones, 86% appearing once. Sequenced material: peripheral blood, taken on day 0 of AZD1222 vaccination. The source is an adult in good health.

The chain joins TRBV7-2 to TRBJ2-1, with 9 bases fitting TRBD2. This CDR3 is 15 amino acids long. Trimming removed 0 bases from V and 7 bases from J; junction bases left unmatched: 4. Germline-derived CDR1 and CDR2 are SGHTA and FQGNSA. This chain's CDR3 is CASSLASGSLNEQFF. CDR3 coding DNA: TGTGCCAGCAGCTTAGCTAGCGGGAGTCTTAATGAGCAGTTCTTC.

This clone was picked up one time. This sequence joins TRBV10-1 and TRBJ2-7; 7 nucleotides agree with TRBD2. The germline V gene encodes CDR1 WNHNN and CDR2 SYGVQD (reference sequence). The CDR3 contains 13 residues. The trim removed 0 bases at V and 6 bases at J, leaving 2 bases unmatched. The CDR3 reads CASSESAGAEQYF. The CDR3 nucleotides are TGCGCCAGCAGTGAGTCGGCGGGAGCCGAGCAGTACTTC.